The next 2 T cell receptor beta chains were all read from a single sample in a study of blood T cells in healthy people across ages. Alongside a J-beta primer mix, a sample-barcoded 5' primer served in a second PCR lasting about 7 to 11 cycles. Each CDR3 protein gets one entry after TCRdb re-called the 5' RACE reads with MiXCR. The sample gives about 1,400,000 distinct CDR3 sequences, 45% to 70% of which show up once; about 6.7% is in the top ten. Sequencing used blood. These receptors came from a man between 18 and 29 years old in good health.

The rearrangement uses TRBV29-1 and TRBJ2-3, with TRBD1 matching over 7 bases. After removal of 7 bases from V and 1 base from J, the junction contained 2 bases not matched to a gene. Germline CDR1 reads SQVTM; CDR2 reads ANQGSEA. The CDR3 covers 12 residues. The CDR3 is CSAGQGTDTQYF. In nucleotides, the CDR3 is TGCAGCGCTGGACAGGGCACAGATACGCAGTATTTT.

This chain joins TRBV28 and TRBJ2-7, with 8 bases matching TRBD2. This CDR3 comprises 14 residues. V lost 6 bases to trimming and J lost 6 bases; unmatched junction nucleotides: 10. CDR1 is MDHEN, CDR2 SYDVKM, per germline. Written as DNA, the CDR3 is TGTGCCAGCAGACGATCCGGGACTAGGAGCGAGCAGTACTTC. Translated: CASRRSGTRSEQYF.